This T cell receptor (beta chain) was recovered during a study of tumor-infiltrating lymphocytes in primary liver carcinoma. Overall study: Lesions, classed as T1-T3 N0M0, spanned about 4 to 11 cm across. Samples returned roughly 3.65 to 7.5 million productive TCRbeta reads each. Read depth did not differ significantly between tissue types.

The authors took blood RNA from unsorted whole blood and also extracted germline DNA. Collected before surgery were about 3.7 milliliters of peripheral blood. Findings of the study overall: Against blood, tumors held a significantly higher top-250-clone fraction (p = 0.039).

Reverse transcription of roughly 0.5 ug total RNA with a constant-region primer produced TCR beta cDNA. Modified slightly, ARM-PCR produced TCR beta libraries over three nested multiplex PCR rounds. Rounds one and two of PCR, each of roughly 10 cycles, were primed with TRBV1-TRBV30 forward primers and a C-beta reverse primer. TCRdb re-called the multiplex PCR reads through MiXCR, storing one row per CDR3 protein. The table shows 330,000 or so distinct CDR3 sequences, with roughly 61% occurring only once. In the case of this clonotype: Its antigen is as yet unknown.

Between the trimmed V and J ends, which lost 5 bases and 0 bases, there was a span of 20 bases. Per germline, CDR1 GTSNPN and CDR2 SVGIG (reference sequence). This CDR3 has 16 amino acids. The sample taken for sequencing was peripheral blood. This sequence was found in a man in his forties or fifties with primary liver carcinoma and hepatitis B virus infection. This chain links TRBV30 with TRBJ2-7; D is perhaps TRBD2 (5 bases). The CDR3 bases are TGTGCCTGGCTTCTCGGATTACAGCGGATCTCCTACGAGCAGTACTTC. Its translation is CAWLLGLQRISYEQYF.